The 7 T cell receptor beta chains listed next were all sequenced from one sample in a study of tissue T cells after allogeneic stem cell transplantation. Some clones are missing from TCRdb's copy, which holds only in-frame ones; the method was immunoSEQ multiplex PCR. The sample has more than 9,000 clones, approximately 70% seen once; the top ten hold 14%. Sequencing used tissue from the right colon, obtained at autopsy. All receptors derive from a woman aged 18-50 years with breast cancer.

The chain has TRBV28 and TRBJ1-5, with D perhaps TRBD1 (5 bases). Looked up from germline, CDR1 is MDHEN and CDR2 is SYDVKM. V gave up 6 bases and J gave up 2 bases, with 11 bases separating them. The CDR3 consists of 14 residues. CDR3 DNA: TGTGCCAGCAGCTCGACAGTGGGCAATCAGCCCCAGCATTTT. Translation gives CASSSTVGNQPQHF.

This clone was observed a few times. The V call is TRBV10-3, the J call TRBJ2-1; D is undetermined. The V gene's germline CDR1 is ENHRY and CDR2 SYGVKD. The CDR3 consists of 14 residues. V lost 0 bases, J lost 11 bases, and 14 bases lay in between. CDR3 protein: CAISESYSFGKQFF. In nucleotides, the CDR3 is TGTGCCATCAGTGAGTCGTACTCCTTCGGCAAGCAGTTCTTC.

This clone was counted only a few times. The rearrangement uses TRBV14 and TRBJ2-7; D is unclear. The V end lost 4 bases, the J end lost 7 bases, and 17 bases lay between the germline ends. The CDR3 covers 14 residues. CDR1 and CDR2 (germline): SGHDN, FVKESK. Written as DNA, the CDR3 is TGTGCCAGCAGCCTAGGGCTCGGTTTTATTGAGCAGTACTTC. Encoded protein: CASSLGLGFIEQYF.

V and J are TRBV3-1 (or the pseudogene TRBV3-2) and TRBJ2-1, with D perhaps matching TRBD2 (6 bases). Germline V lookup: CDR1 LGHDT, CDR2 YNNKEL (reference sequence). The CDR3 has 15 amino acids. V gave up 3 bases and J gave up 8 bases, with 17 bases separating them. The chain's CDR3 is CASSHRDSKDDEQFF. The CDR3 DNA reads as TGTGCCAGCAGCCACCGGGACTCAAAGGATGATGAGCAGTTCTTC.

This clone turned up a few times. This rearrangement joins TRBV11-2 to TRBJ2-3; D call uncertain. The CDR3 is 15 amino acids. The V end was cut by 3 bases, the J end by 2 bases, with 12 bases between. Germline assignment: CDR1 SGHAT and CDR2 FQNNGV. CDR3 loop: CASSFVRAHTDTQYF. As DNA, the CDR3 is TGTGCCAGCAGCTTCGTCCGGGCCCACACAGATACGCAGTATTTT.

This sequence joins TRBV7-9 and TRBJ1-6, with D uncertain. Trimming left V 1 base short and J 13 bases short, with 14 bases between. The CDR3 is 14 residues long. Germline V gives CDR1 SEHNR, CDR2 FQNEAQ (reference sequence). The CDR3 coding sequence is TGTGCCAGCAGCTTAGAGCCCCCCGGTACGCCCCTCCACTTT. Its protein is CASSLEPPGTPLHF. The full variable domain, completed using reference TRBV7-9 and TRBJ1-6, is DTGVSQNPRHKITKRGQNVTFRCDPISEHNRLYWYRQTLGQGPEFLTYFQNEAQLEKSRLLSDRFSAERPKGSFSTLEIQRTEQGDSAMYLCASSLEPPGTPLHFGNGTRLTVT.

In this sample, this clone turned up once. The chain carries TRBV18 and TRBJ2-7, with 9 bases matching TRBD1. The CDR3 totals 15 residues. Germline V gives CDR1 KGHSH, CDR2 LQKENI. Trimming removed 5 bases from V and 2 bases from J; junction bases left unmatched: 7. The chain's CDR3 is CASSSLQGAPYEQYF. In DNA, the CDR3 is TGTGCCAGCTCATCGCTACAGGGGGCGCCCTACGAGCAGTACTTC.